The next 13 T cell receptor beta chains were all read from a single sample in a study of blood T cell repertoires in COVID-19. Some clones are missing from TCRdb's copy, which holds only in-frame ones; the method was immunoSEQ multiplex PCR. The table records 400,000 to 500,000 clones, 86% of them present only once. Sequencing was done on a sample of peripheral blood. The receptors shown here come from a woman under 40 with active or convalescent COVID-19.

The chain carries TRBV4-1 and TRBJ1-5; D call uncertain. The V end lost 0 bases, the J end lost 6 bases, and 12 bases lay between the germline ends. CDR1 is MGHRA, CDR2 YSYEKL, per germline. This CDR3 is 15 amino acids long. The CDR3: CASSQEGSLVQPQHF. CDR3 coding DNA: TGCGCCAGCAGCCAAGAGGGCAGCCTGGTTCAGCCCCAGCATTTT.

The chain couples TRBV7-2 to TRBJ2-7; TRBD1 matches at 7 bases. The V gene's germline CDR1 is SGHTA and CDR2 FQGNSA. The CDR3 is 15 residues long. V was pared by 5 bases and J by 2 bases, with 9 bases of the junction left unmatched. CDR3 loop: CASSRDSGDTYEQYF. The DNA of the CDR3 is TGTGCCAGCAGCCGGGACAGCGGAGACACCTACGAGCAGTACTTC.

The rearrangement uses TRBV7-6 and TRBJ2-7; 9 bases fit TRBD1. CDR3 size: 16 residues. V was clipped by 5 bases and J by 1 base; unmatched bases: 9. Germline V lookup: CDR1 SGHVS, CDR2 FNYEAQ. The CDR3 spells CASSPRGQGLSYEQYF. The CDR3 DNA follows: TGTGCCAGCAGCCCGAGGGGACAGGGACTTTCCTACGAGCAGTACTTC.

The V gene is TRBV6-5, the J gene TRBJ2-7; 8 bases match TRBD1. V lost 8 bases and J lost 3; bases outside the gene matches: 12. Germline lookup yields CDR1 MNHEY and CDR2 SVGAGI. The CDR3 has 15 amino acids. The CDR3 DNA follows: TGTGCCAGCGAGGGACCGGGACAGGCAGGCTACGAGCAGTACTTC. Amino acid sequence: CASEGPGQAGYEQYF.

Here the CDR3 reads CASSFATDNYGYTF. The CDR3, as DNA: TGCGCCAGCAGCTTTGCGACAGATAACTATGGCTACACCTTC. The chain combines TRBV5-1 with TRBJ1-2, with D possibly being TRBD1 (5 bases). Trimming pared 2 bases from V and 1 base from J, leaving 9 bases between. CDR3 length: 14 residues. CDR1 SGHRS and CDR2 YFSETQ come from the germline V gene.

The count of this clone is one. The CDR3 nucleotides are TGTGCCAGCAGCGTAGAAGGACTCCCGGCCAATGAGCAGTTCTTC. Translation: CASSVEGLPANEQFF. The chain combines TRBV9 with TRBJ2-1; a possible D gene is TRBD2 (5 bases). In germline, CDR1 is SGDLS, CDR2 YYNGEE. The V and J ends lost 0 bases and 6 bases respectively, with 13 bases between them. The CDR3 consists of 15 residues. Variable domain in full (rest from reference TRBV9 and TRBJ2-1): DSGVTQTPKHLITATGQRVTLRCSPRSGDLSVYWYQQSLDQGLQFLIQYYNGEERAKGNILERFSAQQFPDLHSELNLSSLELGDSALYFCASSVEGLPANEQFFGPGTRLTVL.

The chain recombines TRBV5-4 with TRBJ2-5; D perhaps matches TRBD2 (6 bases). V was pared by 3 bases and J by 1 base, with 7 bases between. This CDR3 has 13 amino acids. Per the germline V gene, CDR1 is SGHNT and CDR2 is YYREEE (reference sequence). The CDR3 reads CASSSGLQETQYF. Here the CDR3 DNA reads TGTGCCAGCAGCTCGGGACTCCAAGAGACCCAGTACTTC.

The gene calls are TRBV29-1 and TRBJ2-1, with TRBD2 matching 7 bases. The CDR3 is 15 amino acids. Germline CDR1 reads SQVTM; CDR2 reads ANQGSEA. Trimming cost V 6 bases and J 8 bases; bases outside gene matches: 16. CDR3 nucleotides: TGCAGCGTCGGCCCGGGGCGGGAGATGAGAGATGAGCAGTTCTTC. It translates to CSVGPGREMRDEQFF.

In this sample, this clone turned up once. V gene TRBV13 combines with J gene TRBJ2-1; 11 bases are shared with TRBD2. Looked up from germline, CDR1 is PRHDT and CDR2 is FYEKMQ (reference sequence). The CDR3 consists of 17 residues. The V segment lost 1 base and the J segment 2 bases; nucleotides outside the gene matches: 4. The CDR3 nucleotides read TGTGCCAGCAGCTTAGCGGGACTAGCGGAGACCTACAATGAGCAGTTCTTC. Translated: CASSLAGLAETYNEQFF.

The gene calls are TRBV19 and TRBJ1-4; D gene uncertain. The CDR3 covers 10 residues. Looked up from germline, CDR1 is LNHDA and CDR2 is SQIVND (reference sequence). Trimming took 7 bases from V and 7 from J, leaving 4 bases between them. The CDR3 sequence: CASTGEKLFF. The CDR3 nucleotides are TGTGCCAGTACGGGTGAAAAACTGTTTTTT.

The chain uses TRBV4-2 and TRBJ2-1; tentatively, D is TRBD2 (6 bases). V dropped 2 bases and J dropped 0 bases, with 11 bases sitting between them. Germline-derived CDR1 and CDR2 are LGHNA and YNFKEQ. This CDR3 spans 16 amino acids. For the CDR3, the DNA is TGTGCCAGCAGCCAATTCTTCGGGAGCTCCTACAATGAGCAGTTCTTC. Its translation: CASSQFFGSSYNEQFF.

The chain is built from TRBV13 and TRBJ2-1, with TRBD2 matching over 8 bases. CDR1 PRHDT and CDR2 FYEKMQ come from the germline V gene (reference sequence). The J segment lost 10 bases and the V segment lost 1 base, leaving 12 bases of the junction unmatched. The CDR3 is 16 amino acids. The CDR3 loop is CASSLVPGLGQGEQFF. The CDR3 coding sequence is TGTGCCAGCAGCTTAGTTCCGGGACTAGGGCAGGGAGAGCAGTTCTTC.

The chain has TRBV19 and TRBJ2-2, with D perhaps matching TRBD1 (6 bases). V lost 6 bases and J lost 5, with 13 bases in between. Germline V gene data show CDR1 as LNHDA and CDR2 as SQIVND (reference sequence). This CDR3 has 14 amino acids. The CDR3 is CASRIAGVTGELFF. In nucleotides, the CDR3 is TGTGCCAGTAGAATCGCAGGGGTGACCGGGGAGCTGTTTTTT.